The clone carrying this T cell receptor (beta chain) came up many times. What it recognizes is unknown. The data derive from a study of T cell repertoires in cytomegalovirus infection. The overall study: Used in the study were CMV epitopes, some recently identified and HLA-C-restricted, others well-studied and HLA-B-restricted. Based on public TCR beta signatures, there were indications of CMV infection and of a matching HLA type.

TCRdb passed the reads through MiXCR, listing each CDR3 protein once. The data contain roughly 34,000 distinct CDR3 sequences, around half of them seen just once; the ten biggest clones take up about nine tenths. Study-wide results and limits: CMV carriers having the relevant HLA were flagged by cumulative public TCR beta family frequency. Predominance within the ex vivo response was attributable to HLA-C-restricted CMV-specific TCR beta clonotypes.

Material: CD8+ T cells from cultured PBMCs, obtained from culture after CMV antigen stimulation. The receptor comes from a human donor in good health (CMV status not recorded). Some clones in this sample may be carry-over from other donors' samples.

The CDR3 loop is CASSKTDKQVKTSSYNEQFF. CDR3 sequence (DNA): TGTGCCAGCAGCAAGACGGATAAACAGGTCAAAACTAGCTCCTACAATGAGCAGTTCTTC. The chain recombines TRBV6-2 or TRBV6-3 with TRBJ2-1; D tentatively reads TRBD1 or TRBD2 (5 bases each). CDR1 and CDR2 from the germline V gene are MNHEY and SVGEGT. CDR3 length: 20 residues. V was cut by 6 bases and J by 0 bases, with 27 bases left in between.